This record looks at one T cell receptor beta chain sequence and its context. Its antigen remains unidentified. The CDR3 is made up of 14 amino acids. The germline V gene has CDR1 DFQATT and CDR2 SNEGSKA (reference sequence). V lost 2 bases and J lost 5, with 15 bases in between. The donors were all healthy and Caucasian. The sample comes from a study of identical twins. Findings of the study overall: High-abundance cord blood beta clonotypes had fewer insertions; memory repertoires showed none.

TCRdb used MiXCR to reprocess the 5' RACE reads, holding one entry per CDR3 protein. The sample lists about 530,000 distinct CDR3 sequences; nearly 15% were seen once. Another study also made use of these data, one on yellow fever vaccine responses in identical twins. From that second work: Twins' vaccine T cell responses were reported to seem partly convergent and partly personalized.

Sequenced material: CD4+ T cells sorted from blood. The sequence came from a woman between 18 and 29 years old in good health. The chain couples TRBV20-1 to TRBJ2-5, with D unclear. For the CDR3, the DNA is TGCAGTGCTAGACCACTCATAGGTGGGGAGACCCAGTACTTC. The encoded protein is CSARPLIGGETQYF.